The 32 T cell receptor beta chains presented below share a single source sample, sequenced in a study of shared clonotypes between healthy human individuals (dated by TCRdb to 2020 to 2022). The library was prepared using the immunoSEQ multiplex PCR assay. TCRdb's version of the immuneACCESS table is confined to in-frame rearrangements and falls short of the full clone set. An unresolved V gene accounts for under half of the shortfall where checked; the remainder is of unknown origin. This sample gives fewer than 600,000 clones in total; 70% to 80% of them show up just once. The ten top clones hold around 12% of the sample. The source material was PBMCs. These TCRs come from a woman in her forties in good health. Some clones in this sample may be carry-over from other donors' samples.

The gene calls are TRBV30 and TRBJ1-3, with D possibly being TRBD1 (5 bases). The CDR3 has 16 amino acids. Germline assignment: CDR1 GTSNPN and CDR2 SVGIG (reference sequence). V dropped 0 bases and J dropped 0 bases, with 12 bases sitting between them. CDR3 sequence reads: CAWSVKGFSSGNTIYF. The CDR3 DNA reads as TGTGCCTGGAGTGTTAAGGGGTTTAGCTCTGGAAACACCATATATTTT. Combining the CDR3 with reference TRBV30 and TRBJ1-3 gives the whole variable domain SQTIHQWPATLVQPVGSPLSLECTVEGTSNPNLYWYRQAAGRGLQLLFYSVGIGQISSEVPQNLSASRPQDRQFILSSKKLLLSDSGFYLCAWSVKGFSSGNTIYFGEGSWLTVV.

The chain has TRBV11-2 and TRBJ1-4; 10 bases align to TRBD1. Germline V gives CDR1 SGHAT, CDR2 FQNNGV. V shed 3 bases and J 2 bases; nucleotides not matched to a gene: 0. This CDR3 has 15 residues. As DNA, the CDR3 is TGTGCCAGCAGCTTGGGACAGGGGACTAATGAAAAACTGTTTTTT. It codes for CASSLGQGTNEKLFF.

Here the CDR3 DNA reads TGTGCCAGCAGCTTCACACCAACAGGGTCGGCCGGGGAGCTGTTTTTT. Translating it yields CASSFTPTGSAGELFF. V is TRBV11-2 and J is TRBJ1-3; tentatively, D is TRBD1 (6 bases). The DNA end is more similar to TRBJ2-2, so the J call may be wrong. Per germline, CDR1 SGHAT and CDR2 FQNNGV. The CDR3 covers 16 residues.

This clone was found a few times. The CDR3 coding sequence is TGTGCCAGCAGCGCGGGCCTCCCCGACTCGGGCTATGGCTACACCTTC. Translated: CASSAGLPDSGYGYTF. The chain joins TRBV2 to TRBJ1-2; D not certain. V lost 6 bases to trimming and J lost 4 bases, with 21 bases between them. CDR1 is SNHLY, CDR2 FYNNEI, per germline. The CDR3 length is 16 residues. The full variable domain, with the rest looked up from reference TRBV2 and TRBJ1-2, is EPEVTQTPSHQVTQMGQEVILRCVPISNHLYFYWYRQILGQKVEFLVSFYNNEISEKSEIFDDQFSVERPDGSNFTLKIRSTKLEDSAMYFCASSAGLPDSGYGYTFGSGTRLTVV.

The V call is TRBV27, the J call TRBJ1-5; 7 bases are a match to TRBD1. V dropped 0 bases and J dropped 3; count of bases not matched to a gene: 5. CDR3 size: 16 residues. Germline lookup yields CDR1 MNHEY and CDR2 SMNVEV (reference sequence). The CDR3 reads CASSLSIDRDNQPQHF. CDR3 sequence (DNA): TGTGCCAGCAGTTTATCGATAGACAGGGACAATCAGCCCCAGCATTTT.

This clone was observed a handful of times. The chain uses TRBV7-2 and TRBJ2-5, with TRBD2 matching 8 bases. J was trimmed by 4 bases and V by 0 bases; bases with no gene match: 4. Germline V gene sequence: CDR1 SGHTA, CDR2 FQGNSA. The CDR3 spans 15 residues. This chain's CDR3 is CASSLAGSGRETQYF. The CDR3 region has the DNA TGTGCCAGCAGCTTAGCGGGAAGCGGGAGAGAGACCCAGTACTTC.

The gene calls are TRBV5-4 and TRBJ2-7; unclear D gene. The CDR3 is 15 amino acids. The V end was cut by 7 bases, the J end by 1 base, with 18 bases between. Germline lookup yields CDR1 SGHNT and CDR2 YYREEE (reference sequence). The CDR3 reads CASSISGVGSYEQYF. The CDR3 DNA reads as TGTGCCAGCTCCATATCTGGTGTGGGATCCTACGAGCAGTACTTC.

The rearrangement links TRBV4-1 to TRBJ2-4; D unresolved. The CDR3 length is 14 residues. Trimming pared 0 bases from V and 4 bases from J, leaving 7 bases between. Germline V gene data show CDR1 as MGHRA and CDR2 as YSYEKL. This CDR3 is CASSQEHIKNIQYF. The DNA for the CDR3 is TGCGCCAGCAGCCAAGAACACATTAAAAACATTCAGTACTTC.

The rearrangement joins TRBV30 to TRBJ2-5; maybe TRBD1 (6 bases). CDR3 size: 15 residues. Trimming left V 3 bases short and J 5 bases short, with 19 bases between. From germline, CDR1 is GTSNPN and CDR2 SVGIG (reference sequence). CDR3 amino acids: CAWRTGTTTGETQYF. Here the CDR3 DNA reads TGTGCCTGGAGAACCGGGACAACGACCGGGGAGACCCAGTACTTC.

The chain combines TRBV11-3 with TRBJ2-5; weak D call: TRBD2 (5 bases). CDR3 length equals 13 residues. Germline V gene lookup returns CDR1 SGHNT and CDR2 YENEEA. Trimming took off 0 bases at V and 3 bases at J, with 5 bases between the two ends. The CDR3: CASSLEREETQYF. The CDR3 bases are TGTGCCAGCAGCTTAGAGCGGGAAGAGACCCAGTACTTC.

V gene TRBV4-1 combines with J gene TRBJ2-3, with D maybe TRBD2 (6 bases). This CDR3 is built from 16 residues. The V and J ends lost 1 base and 5 bases respectively, with 16 bases between them. Germline V gene data show CDR1 as MGHRA and CDR2 as YSYEKL. CDR3 residues: CASSQVFGRVKDTQYF. In DNA form, the CDR3 reads TGCGCCAGCAGCCAAGTTTTCGGGAGAGTGAAAGATACGCAGTATTTT.

This chain connects TRBV6-5 to TRBJ1-1; 11 nucleotides agree with TRBD1. This CDR3 contains 15 residues. The V and J ends lost 2 bases and 5 bases, in that order; junction bases with no gene match: 4. The germline CDR1 and CDR2 sequences are MNHEY and SVGAGI. The CDR3: CASSYEGTGGTEAFF. The CDR3 region has the DNA TGTGCCAGCAGTTACGAAGGGACAGGGGGGACTGAAGCTTTCTTT.

This sequence joins TRBV13 and TRBJ2-5; D remains ambiguous. Germline loops: CDR1 PRHDT, CDR2 FYEKMQ (reference sequence). V dropped 3 bases and J dropped 1 base, with 9 bases sitting between them. The CDR3 runs 14 residues. This CDR3 is CASSFRTFQETQYF. CDR3 in DNA: TGTGCCAGCAGCTTCAGGACGTTCCAAGAGACCCAGTACTTC. Combining the CDR3 with reference TRBV13 and TRBJ2-5 gives the whole variable domain AAGVIQSPRHLIKEKRETATLKCYPIPRHDTVYWYQQGPGQDPQFLISFYEKMQSDKGSIPDRFSAQQFSDYHSELNMSSLELGDSALYFCASSFRTFQETQYFGPGTRLLVL.

V usage is TRBV29-1 and J usage is TRBJ1-2; D is unresolved. Germline-derived CDR1 and CDR2 are SQVTM and ANQGSEA. The CDR3 covers 12 residues. Between the trimmed V and J ends, which lost 4 bases and 8 bases, there was a span of 14 bases. The CDR3 sequence is CSVGVQREGYTF. For the CDR3, the DNA is TGCAGCGTTGGCGTACAACGGGAAGGCTACACCTTC.

The chain couples TRBV27 to TRBJ1-2; D is possibly TRBD1 (5 bases). The CDR3 has 13 residues. V lost 4 bases and J 2 bases, leaving 8 bases between the germline ends. Germline V gene sequence: CDR1 MNHEY, CDR2 SMNVEV (reference sequence). CDR3 sequence reads: CASSWQGNYGYTF. The CDR3 DNA follows: TGTGCCAGCAGTTGGCAGGGCAACTATGGCTACACCTTC.

This clone was observed a single time. The CDR3 DNA follows: TGTGCCAGCAGCTTGGAGTCTAGCGGGCCTAGCACAGATACGCAGTATTTT. The encoded protein is CASSLESSGPSTDTQYF. The chain uses TRBV5-4 and TRBJ2-3; 8 nucleotides match TRBD2. Trimming took 0 bases from V and 0 from J; bases not matched to a gene: 6. Germline CDR1 is SGHNT and CDR2 is YYREEE (reference sequence). CDR3 length: 17 amino acids.

The CDR3 bases are TGCGCCAGCAGCTTGGATGGTGCAGCTAATGAAAAACTGTTTTTT. Translating gives CASSLDGAANEKLFF. The chain combines TRBV5-1 with TRBJ1-4; D uncertain. V was shortened by 0 bases and J by 3 bases, with 9 bases between the two germline ends. The CDR3 consists of 15 residues. Germline V CDR1 and CDR2: SGHRS, YFSETQ.

This chain connects TRBV9 to TRBJ1-5; D ambiguous. V was pared by 0 bases and J by 7 bases, with 8 bases between. Germline CDR1 SGDLS, CDR2 YYNGEE. The length of the CDR3 is 13 residues. CDR3 sequence: CASSVDSHQPQHF. The CDR3 DNA reads as TGTGCCAGCAGCGTAGACAGTCACCAGCCCCAGCATTTT. Supplemented by reference TRBV9 and TRBJ1-5, the full variable domain reads DSGVTQTPKHLITATGQRVTLRCSPRSGDLSVYWYQQSLDQGLQFLIQYYNGEERAKGNILERFSAQQFPDLHSELNLSSLELGDSALYFCASSVDSHQPQHFGDGTRLSIL.

This clone was recorded once. A much bigger clone sits one base away, suggesting this may be a read error. The sample contains more than one DNA sequence encoding this CDR3. The V gene is TRBV5-6, the J gene TRBJ1-2; the match to TRBD1 covers 7 bases. Germline trimming cut 3 bases from V and 4 bases from J; bases unmatched to any gene: 3. The germline V gene has CDR1 SGHDT and CDR2 YYEEEE. The CDR3 loop spans 13 amino acids. The CDR3 here is CASSSGTVYGYTF. In DNA form, the CDR3 reads TGTGCCAGCAGCTCAGGGACAGTCTATGGCTACACCTTC.

In DNA form, the CDR3 reads TGTGCCAGCAGTGTCGGGGTAGCGCCTTCCTACAATGAGCAGTTCTTC. It translates to CASSVGVAPSYNEQFF. The V call is TRBV28, the J call TRBJ2-1; tentative D call: TRBD2 (5 bases). Germline V lookup: CDR1 MDHEN, CDR2 SYDVKM. Trimming pared 5 bases from V and 1 base from J, leaving 15 bases between. The CDR3 loop spans 16 amino acids.

J is TRBJ1-2 and V is TRBV10-3; D unresolved. Germline-derived CDR1 and CDR2 are ENHRY and SYGVKD. The CDR3 length is 14 residues. The V and J ends lost 7 bases and 0 bases respectively, with 12 bases between them. The CDR3 nucleotides are TGTGCCATCACGGGAATTGGCGCTAACTATGGCTACACCTTC. Translation: CAITGIGANYGYTF.

The chain links TRBV27 to TRBJ2-2, with TRBD2 matching over 7 bases. The CDR3 runs to 16 residues. J was trimmed by 6 bases and V by 3 bases; bases with no gene match: 10. Germline V CDR1 and CDR2: MNHEY, SMNVEV (reference sequence). The CDR3 protein is CASSLFLAGAAGELFF. CDR3 nucleotides: TGTGCCAGCAGTTTGTTCCTCGCGGGAGCGGCCGGGGAGCTGTTTTTT.

This chain joins TRBV30 and TRBJ1-5; D unclear. V was clipped by 4 bases and J by 3 bases, with 10 bases between them. The CDR3 contains 13 residues. The germline V gene has CDR1 GTSNPN and CDR2 SVGIG (reference sequence). Here the CDR3 DNA reads TGTGCCTGGACTTTTGGCCCCAATCAGCCCCAGCATTTT. Protein: CAWTFGPNQPQHF.

This chain uses TRBV7-9 with TRBJ2-6; D remains ambiguous. Trimming stripped 3 bases from V and 0 bases from J, with 3 bases between. This CDR3 has 14 amino acids. The germline V gene encodes CDR1 SEHNR and CDR2 FQNEAQ (reference sequence). The CDR3 sequence: CASSFSSGANVLTF. The CDR3 DNA follows: TGTGCCAGCAGCTTTAGCTCTGGGGCCAACGTCCTGACTTTC. The full variable domain, completed using reference TRBV7-9 and TRBJ2-6, is DTGVSQNPRHKITKRGQNVTFRCDPISEHNRLYWYRQTLGQGPEFLTYFQNEAQLEKSRLLSDRFSAERPKGSFSTLEIQRTEQGDSAMYLCASSFSSGANVLTFGAGSRLTVL.

V usage is TRBV30 and J usage is TRBJ2-3; D call uncertain. This CDR3 is 13 amino acids long. The germline V gene has CDR1 GTSNPN and CDR2 SVGIG (reference sequence). Deletions cut 0 bases from V and 4 bases from J, with 8 bases between. The CDR3 here is CAWSVSPADTQYF. The CDR3 region has the DNA TGTGCCTGGAGTGTAAGCCCGGCAGATACGCAGTATTTT. Filled out from reference TRBV30 and TRBJ2-3, the complete variable domain reads SQTIHQWPATLVQPVGSPLSLECTVEGTSNPNLYWYRQAAGRGLQLLFYSVGIGQISSEVPQNLSASRPQDRQFILSSKKLLLSDSGFYLCAWSVSPADTQYFGPGTRLTVL.

This clone was seen more than once but under ten times. This chain uses TRBV30 with TRBJ2-5; 7 bases fit TRBD1. CDR1 is GTSNPN and CDR2 is SVGIG in the germline V gene (reference sequence). CDR3 size: 13 residues. Trimming cost V 3 bases and J 4 bases; bases outside gene matches: 5. This CDR3 is CAWSLQGPETQYF. In DNA form, the CDR3 reads TGTGCCTGGAGCCTACAGGGGCCAGAGACCCAGTACTTC.

V gene TRBV4-1 combines with J gene TRBJ1-1, with D possibly matching TRBD1 (5 bases). V was cut by 4 bases and J by 0 bases, with 12 bases left in between. This CDR3 region has 15 residues. The germline V gene encodes CDR1 MGHRA and CDR2 YSYEKL. This CDR3 is CASSLGHQVNTEAFF. CDR3 DNA sequence: TGCGCCAGCAGCCTTGGACATCAGGTGAACACTGAAGCTTTCTTT.

This clone was detected once. CDR3 residues: CASSFNLYGYTF. The CDR3 DNA reads as TGTGCCAGCAGTTTCAACCTATATGGCTACACCTTC. This chain joins TRBV28 and TRBJ1-2; D remains ambiguous. This CDR3 is built from 12 residues. Deletions cut 3 bases from V and 5 bases from J, with 7 bases between. The germline V gene encodes CDR1 MDHEN and CDR2 SYDVKM.

This clone was detected ten times or more. The same CDR3 can be traced to other DNA sequences in this sample. The V call is TRBV30, the J call TRBJ2-7; 12 positions match TRBD2. There are 14 residues in the CDR3. Germline V gene sequence: CDR1 GTSNPN, CDR2 SVGIG (reference sequence). The V segment lost 5 bases and the J segment 7 bases; nucleotides outside the gene matches: 9. The CDR3 is CAWSSGLAGGEQYF. As DNA, the CDR3 is TGTGCCTGGTCGTCTGGTCTAGCGGGAGGGGAGCAGTACTTC.

This chain uses TRBV29-1 with TRBJ2-1; the match to TRBD2 covers 7 bases. The V gene's germline CDR1 is SQVTM and CDR2 ANQGSEA. This CDR3 is built from 11 residues. The V segment lost 7 bases and the J segment 4 bases; nucleotides outside the gene matches: 1. The CDR3 nucleotides are TGCAGCGGTAGCGGGTACAATGAGCAGTTCTTC. Protein: CSGSGYNEQFF.

This clone was found once. The V and J genes are TRBV5-1 and TRBJ2-7, with no clear D. V was trimmed by 4 bases and J by 0 bases, leaving 11 bases between them. The CDR3 loop spans 14 amino acids. Per germline, CDR1 SGHRS and CDR2 YFSETQ. CDR3 DNA sequence: TGCGCCAGCAGCCAGATGACTTTCTCCTACGAGCAGTACTTC. It is translated as CASSQMTFSYEQYF.

This clone is a singleton in its sample. This rearrangement joins TRBV28 to TRBJ1-1, with 7 bases lining up with TRBD1. V was clipped by 3 bases and J by 4 bases; unmatched bases: 2. CDR1 and CDR2 (germline): MDHEN, SYDVKM. CDR3 size: 13 residues. CDR3 nucleotides: TGTGCCAGCAGTTTTCGACAGGGCACTGAAGCTTTCTTT. It translates to CASSFRQGTEAFF.